The next 6 T cell receptor delta chains were all read from a single sample in a study of γδ T cells in repeated Plasmodium falciparum infection. Vgamma9/Vdelta2+ and Vdelta2-negative gammadelta T cells were flow-sorted from PBMC for bulk sequencing. TCRdb made new clone calls on the multiplex PCR reads using CATT. Here the sample spans tens of thousands of delta-chain clones, roughly 1.4% being singletons. The sequencing sample was made of gamma-delta T cells from blood. The receptors were gathered from a pool of human donors (malaria-infected and uninfected, not separated).

This clone was counted ten times or more. The CDR3 coding sequence is TGTGCTCTTGGAGACTCCTCCATACGCCTCCCCCGGCCTACCGATAAACTCATCTTT. Translating gives CALGDSSIRLPRPTDKLIF. The chain is built from TRDV1 and TRDJ1; possible D gene TRDD3, 5 bases. From germline, CDR1 is TSWWSYY and CDR2 QGS. There are 19 residues in the CDR3. The germline V and J ends were trimmed by 6 bases and 2 bases, with 28 bases remaining between them.

On this clone itself: The amino acid sequence in TCRdb belongs to a much larger clone and departs from this DNA's translation at residue 17, likely a sequencing read error; the sequence shown is translated from the DNA. CDR3 in DNA: TGTGCCTGTGACATCGTTCGTACTGGGGGATTTCAGTACACCGATAAACCCATCTTT. The encoded protein is CACDIVRTGGFQYTDKPIF. The V gene is TRDV2; the J gene was not called; no check of the table's D call, TRDD3, against the DNA was made. Germline assignment: CDR1 GEAIGNYY and CDR2 EKD. The CDR3 consists of 19 residues.

This clone was counted a few times. This chain links TRDV2 with TRDJ1; no reliable D call. The J gene, left out of TCRdb, was set here by checking the DNA against germline. Deletions cut 3 bases from V and 8 bases from J, with 18 bases between. CDR3 length equals 14 residues. CDR1 and CDR2 (germline): GEAIGNYY, EKD. The CDR3 sequence is CACDDLRSGLKLIF. DNA for the CDR3: TGTGCCTGTGACGATCTACGTTCAGGCCTGAAACTCATCTTT.

About this clone: A far more abundant clone sits one base away, making this likely a read error. The sample has other DNA sequences that encode this CDR3 too. The chain is built from TRDV2 and TRDJ3; 8 bases align to TRDD3. The J gene was missing in TCRdb and was found by matching the end of the DNA to germline. The junction had 22 bases not matched to a gene; V was cut back by 4 bases and J by 3 bases. Germline CDR1 GEAIGNYY, CDR2 EKD. There are 22 residues in the CDR3. The CDR3 region is CACDTVSLGETNGVWDTRQMFF. The DNA of the CDR3 is TGTGCCTGTGATACCGTGTCCCTGGGGGAGACAAACGGGGTCTGGGACACCCGACAGATGTTTTTC.

A note on this clone: TCRdb's protein for this DNA is that of a much larger clone and differs from the translation at residue 4, likely a read error; the protein shown is the DNA translation. The chain combines TRDV2 with TRDJ1, with 9 positions matching TRDD2. CDR1 GEAIGNYY and CDR2 EKD come from the germline V gene. Losses at the gene ends were 5 bases for V and 0 bases for J; bases not matched to a gene: 21. This CDR3 region has 20 residues. The CDR3 DNA is TGTGCCTGTGGCGCCAGGGCCTTCCTACGAGGGATACAGCACACCGATAAACTCATCTTT. This sequence encodes CACGARAFLRGIQHTDKLIF.

This clone was seen at least ten times. J is TRDJ3 and V is TRDV2; D may be TRDD2 (5 bases). The V and J ends lost 0 bases and 0 bases respectively, with 14 bases between them. Per the germline V gene, CDR1 is GEAIGNYY and CDR2 is EKD. The CDR3 is made up of 19 amino acids. CDR3 DNA sequence: TGTGCCTGTGACACCTCCTTCTCGTCGAGCTCCTGGGACACCCGACAGATGTTTTTC. Translating it yields CACDTSFSSSSWDTRQMFF.